Listed here are 16 T cell receptor beta chains from one sample, sequenced in a study of shared clonotypes between healthy human individuals. Sequencing used immunoSEQ multiplex PCR; TCRdb keeps in-frame clones, though not all of them. This sample has about 2 million clones; approximately 95% occur once, and the top ten carry 0.1% to 0.15%. The sample was naive CD4+ T cells sorted from blood. Subset described: CD45RA+ positively selected. These receptors all come from a man aged 18 to 29 in good health.

CDR3 bases: TGTGCCAGCAGTGAAAGGATGGGGGTCTATGGCTACACCTTC. This codes for CASSERMGVYGYTF. The chain couples TRBV6-1 to TRBJ1-2, with D possibly being TRBD1 (5 bases). The germline V gene has CDR1 MNHNS and CDR2 SASEGT. V was pared by 2 bases and J by 4 bases, with 11 bases between. This CDR3 comprises 14 residues.

This clone came up once. V usage is TRBV5-1 and J usage is TRBJ1-2; perhaps TRBD1 as D (5 bases). Germline CDR1 is SGHRS and CDR2 is YFSETQ. Trimming removed 4 bases from V and 4 bases from J, with 17 bases in between. The CDR3 is made up of 15 amino acids. The CDR3 DNA reads as TGCGCCAGCAGCCTTGAGTGGGGGGATGGCTATGGCTACACCTTC. Its protein product is CASSLEWGDGYGYTF.

This sequence joins TRBV2 and TRBJ1-2; the D gene is possibly TRBD1 (5 bases). Germline lookup yields CDR1 SNHLY and CDR2 FYNNEI. Trimming stripped 8 bases from V and 8 bases from J, with 18 bases between. The CDR3 is 13 residues long. CDR3 bases: TGTGCCAGCTCCCGATCAGGGCCGGGAGGCTACACCTTC. The encoded protein is CASSRSGPGGYTF. The variable domain in full, completed from reference TRBV2 and TRBJ1-2, reads EPEVTQTPSHQVTQMGQEVILRCVPISNHLYFYWYRQILGQKVEFLVSFYNNEISEKSEIFDDQFSVERPDGSNFTLKIRSTKLEDSAMYFCASSRSGPGGYTFGSGTRLTVV.

The chain recombines TRBV5-4 with TRBJ1-4; 7 nucleotides agree with TRBD1. In germline, CDR1 is SGHNT, CDR2 YYREEE (reference sequence). The CDR3 runs 15 residues. With 2 bases clipped from V and 7 bases from J, the junction kept 8 bases outside the gene matches. The CDR3 coding sequence is TGTGCCAGCAGCTTTAAAGGGGGCGAGGCTGAAAAACTGTTTTTT. Protein sequence: CASSFKGGEAEKLFF.

The chain employs TRBV10-3 and TRBJ1-5, with 9 bases that match TRBD1. V shed 2 bases and J 7 bases; nucleotides not matched to a gene: 3. The CDR3 extends over 14 amino acids. CDR1 and CDR2 from the germline V gene are ENHRY and SYGVKD. CDR3 residues: CAISETGQGQPQHF. In DNA form, the CDR3 reads TGTGCCATCAGTGAGACCGGACAGGGGCAGCCCCAGCATTTT.

The CDR3 nucleotides read TGTGCCAGTAGGCGGACTACCTTCACAGATACGCAGTATTTT. Protein product: CASRRTTFTDTQYF. The V gene is TRBV6-4, the J gene TRBJ2-3; a weak D match, TRBD2 (6 bases). V lost 9 bases and J 2 bases, leaving 15 bases between the germline ends. This CDR3 region has 14 residues. CDR1 MRHNA and CDR2 SNTAGT come from the germline V gene.

The chain couples TRBV5-1 to TRBJ1-2; D may be TRBD1 (5 bases). The CDR3 covers 16 residues. With 4 bases removed from V and 6 bases from J, the gap between germline ends came to 22 bases. Per the germline V gene, CDR1 is SGHRS and CDR2 is YFSETQ. The CDR3 here is CASSPGILDSFHGYTF. For the CDR3, the DNA is TGCGCCAGCAGCCCCGGAATCCTAGACAGTTTTCATGGCTACACCTTC. The whole variable domain, remainder taken from reference TRBV5-1 and TRBJ1-2, is KAGVTQTPRYLIKTRGQQVTLSCSPISGHRSVSWYQQTPGQGLQFLFEYFSETQRNKGNFPGRFSGRQFSNSRSEMNVSTLELGDSALYLCASSPGILDSFHGYTFGSGTRLTVV.

This sequence joins TRBV7-2 and TRBJ2-3; possibly TRBD1 for D (6 bases). The CDR3 covers 16 residues. Trimming removed 1 base at V and 0 bases at J, with 11 bases between. Germline values: CDR1 SGHTA, CDR2 FQGNSA. Here the CDR3 reads CASSLGGTTSTDTQYF. Here the CDR3 DNA reads TGTGCCAGCAGCTTAGGGGGGACAACTAGCACAGATACGCAGTATTTT.

The chain is built from TRBV7-2 and TRBJ2-4; D call uncertain. V shed 3 bases and J shed 0 bases, with 18 bases lying between them. CDR1 and CDR2 (germline): SGHTA, FQGNSA. CDR3 length: 18 amino acids. CDR3 coding DNA: TGTGCCAGCAGCTTCGCATCGGGTGTCAAACTAGCCAAAAACATTCAGTACTTC. Translated: CASSFASGVKLAKNIQYF.

The chain combines TRBV28 with TRBJ1-2; a possible D gene is TRBD1 (5 bases). There are 16 residues in the CDR3. From germline, CDR1 is MDHEN and CDR2 SYDVKM. V gave up 3 bases and J gave up 5 bases, with 19 bases separating them. Here the CDR3 reads CASSFPSTGATYGYTF. Written as DNA, the CDR3 is TGTGCCAGCAGTTTCCCTAGTACCGGGGCTACATATGGCTACACCTTC.

To note about this clone: A read error may produce the germline difference seen at one junction end. V usage is TRBV2 and J usage is TRBJ2-2, with TRBD2 matching over 10 bases. The CDR3 length is 15 residues. Looked up from germline, CDR1 is SNHLY and CDR2 is FYNNEI. CDR3 region: CASREAGGPPGELFF. CDR3 nucleotides: TGTGCCAGCAGGGAAGCGGGAGGGCCCCCCGGGGAGCTGTTTTTT.

This clone was counted a single time. Within the sample, other DNA sequences also encode this same CDR3. The V and J genes are TRBV7-2 and TRBJ2-7; D is unresolved. CDR3 length: 12 amino acids. The V gene lost 5 bases and the J gene lost 4 bases, with 9 bases spanning the gap. Looked up from germline, CDR1 is SGHTA and CDR2 is FQGNSA. The CDR3 bases are TGTGCCAGCAGCCTTTGGGGTTACGAGCAGTACTTC. Translation: CASSLWGYEQYF.

In DNA form, the CDR3 reads TGTGCCACCAGAGGGACAGTCCAAGAGACCCAGTACTTC. As protein: CATRGTVQETQYF. The chain carries TRBV2 and TRBJ2-5; 7 nucleotides line up with TRBD1. The V gene end was trimmed by 10 bases and the J gene end by 1 base; junction bases not matched to a gene: 6. The CDR3 runs 13 residues. Germline V gene lookup returns CDR1 SNHLY and CDR2 FYNNEI.

The chain couples TRBV7-6 to TRBJ2-1; 9 bases match TRBD2. The CDR3 contains 16 residues. In germline, CDR1 is SGHVS, CDR2 FNYEAQ. V was clipped by 5 bases and J by 4 bases; unmatched bases: 9. The CDR3 DNA follows: TGTGCCAGCAGCGGCCTAGCGGGGAAGACATACAATGAGCAGTTCTTC. It yields the protein CASSGLAGKTYNEQFF.

The genes are TRBV7-2 and TRBJ2-3; D not certain. Trimming stripped 2 bases from V and 5 bases from J, with 5 bases between. This CDR3 region has 12 residues. The germline V gene encodes CDR1 SGHTA and CDR2 FQGNSA. The CDR3 is CASSLLLDTQYF. For the CDR3, the DNA is TGTGCCAGCAGCTTACTTTTAGATACGCAGTATTTT.

This clone was detected only once. The chain uses TRBV6-1 and TRBJ2-1; D uncertain. The ends were cut back, 6 bases at V and 5 bases at J, with 5 bases in the middle. Germline values: CDR1 MNHNS, CDR2 SASEGT. This CDR3 is 11 amino acids long. CDR3 amino acids: CASRPNNEQFF. Written as DNA, the CDR3 is TGTGCCAGCAGACCCAACAATGAGCAGTTCTTC.